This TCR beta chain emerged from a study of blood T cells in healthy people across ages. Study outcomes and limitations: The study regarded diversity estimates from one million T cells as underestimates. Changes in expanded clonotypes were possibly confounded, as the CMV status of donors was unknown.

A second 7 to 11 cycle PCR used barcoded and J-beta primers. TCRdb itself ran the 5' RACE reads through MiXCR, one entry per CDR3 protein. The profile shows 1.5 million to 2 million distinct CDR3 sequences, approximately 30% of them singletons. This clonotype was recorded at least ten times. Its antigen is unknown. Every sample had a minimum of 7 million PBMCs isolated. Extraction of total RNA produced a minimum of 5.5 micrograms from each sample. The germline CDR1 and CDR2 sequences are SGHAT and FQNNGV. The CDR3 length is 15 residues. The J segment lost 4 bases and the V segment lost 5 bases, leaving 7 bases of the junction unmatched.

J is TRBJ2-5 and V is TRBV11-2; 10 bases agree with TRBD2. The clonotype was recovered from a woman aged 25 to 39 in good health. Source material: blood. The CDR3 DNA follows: TGTGCCAGCAGCCAAGCGGGAGGGCCGGGAGAGACCCAGTACTTC. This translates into CASSQAGGPGETQYF.